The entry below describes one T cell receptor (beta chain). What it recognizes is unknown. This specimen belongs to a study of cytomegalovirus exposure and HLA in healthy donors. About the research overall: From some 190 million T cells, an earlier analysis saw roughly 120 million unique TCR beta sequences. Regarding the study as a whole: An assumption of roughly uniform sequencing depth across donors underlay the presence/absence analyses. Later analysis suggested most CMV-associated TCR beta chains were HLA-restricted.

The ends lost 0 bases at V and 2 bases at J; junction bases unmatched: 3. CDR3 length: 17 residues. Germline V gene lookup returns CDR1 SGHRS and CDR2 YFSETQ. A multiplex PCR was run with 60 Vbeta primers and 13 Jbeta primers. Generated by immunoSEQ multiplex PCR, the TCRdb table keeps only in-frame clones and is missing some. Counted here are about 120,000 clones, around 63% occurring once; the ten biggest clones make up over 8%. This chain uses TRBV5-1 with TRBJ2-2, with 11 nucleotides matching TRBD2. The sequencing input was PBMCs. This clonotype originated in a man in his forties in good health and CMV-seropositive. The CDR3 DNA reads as TGCGCCAGCAGCTTGGCCGGGACTAGCGGAAACACCGGGGAGCTGTTTTTT. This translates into CASSLAGTSGNTGELFF.